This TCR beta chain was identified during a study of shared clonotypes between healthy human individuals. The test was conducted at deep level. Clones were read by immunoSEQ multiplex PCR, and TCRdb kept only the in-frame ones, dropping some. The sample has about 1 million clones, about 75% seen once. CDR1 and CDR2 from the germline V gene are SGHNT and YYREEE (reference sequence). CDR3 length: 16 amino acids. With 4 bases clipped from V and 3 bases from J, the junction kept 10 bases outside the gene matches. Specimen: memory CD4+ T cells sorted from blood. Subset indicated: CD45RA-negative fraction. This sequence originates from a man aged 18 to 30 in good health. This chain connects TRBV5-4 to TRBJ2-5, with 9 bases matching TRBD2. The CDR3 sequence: CASSRGMVAGEETQYF. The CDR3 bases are TGTGCCAGCAGCCGAGGGATGGTAGCGGGGGAAGAGACCCAGTACTTC.